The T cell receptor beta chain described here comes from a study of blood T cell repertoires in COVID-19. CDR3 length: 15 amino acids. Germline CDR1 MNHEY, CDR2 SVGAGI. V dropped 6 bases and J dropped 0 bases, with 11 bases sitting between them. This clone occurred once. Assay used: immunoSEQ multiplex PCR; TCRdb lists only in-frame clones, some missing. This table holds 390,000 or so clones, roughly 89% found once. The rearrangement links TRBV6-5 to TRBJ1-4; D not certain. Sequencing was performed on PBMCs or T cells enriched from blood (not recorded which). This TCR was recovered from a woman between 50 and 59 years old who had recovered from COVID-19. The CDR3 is CASRTSGATNEKLFF. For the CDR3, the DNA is TGTGCCAGCAGGACCTCGGGAGCAACTAATGAAAAACTGTTTTTT.